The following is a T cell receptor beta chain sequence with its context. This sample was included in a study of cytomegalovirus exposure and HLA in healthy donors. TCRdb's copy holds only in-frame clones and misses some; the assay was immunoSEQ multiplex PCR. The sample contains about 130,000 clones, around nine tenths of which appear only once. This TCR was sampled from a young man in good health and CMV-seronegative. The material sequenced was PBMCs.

The CDR3 sequence: CASSQRGLAWETQYF. CDR3 sequence (DNA): TGTGCCAGCAGCCAAAGAGGACTAGCATGGGAGACCCAGTACTTC. This chain links TRBV14 with TRBJ2-5, with 8 bases matching TRBD2. This CDR3 spans 15 amino acids. In germline, CDR1 is SGHDN, CDR2 FVKESK. V gave up 2 bases and J gave up 5 bases; unmatched junction bases: 7.